Listed here are 30 T cell receptor beta chains from one sample, sequenced in a study of T cell changes during pregnancy in multiple sclerosis. The table came from immunoSEQ multiplex PCR; TCRdb's copy has only in-frame clones and leaves some out. This sample yields more than 30,000 clones, of which around nine tenths are seen a single time; over 0.3% belongs to the top ten. Sequencing used CD4+ T cells from peripheral blood mononuclear cells, obtained in the third trimester of pregnancy. These receptors were obtained from a female donor in good health, enrolled as a control in a pregnancy study.

This sequence joins TRBV6-5 and TRBJ2-2; 9 nucleotides agree with TRBD1. Germline V gives CDR1 MNHEY, CDR2 SVGAGI. V was pared by 6 bases and J by 5 bases, with 7 bases of the junction left unmatched. CDR3 length equals 15 residues. The CDR3 spells CASRLGQGRTGELFF. Written as DNA, the CDR3 is TGTGCCAGCAGACTCGGACAGGGGAGAACCGGGGAGCTGTTTTTT.

For the CDR3, the DNA is TGTGCCAGCAGTTTAGGGGGATCCAGGGGGGCGCAGACTGAAGCTTTCTTT. This sequence encodes CASSLGGSRGAQTEAFF. The rearrangement uses TRBV28 and TRBJ1-1, with 7 bases aligning to TRBD1. The CDR3 extends over 17 amino acids. J gave up 5 bases and V 2 bases, and 14 bases lay outside the gene matches. Germline V gene data show CDR1 as MDHEN and CDR2 as SYDVKM.

The chain combines TRBV18 with TRBJ2-7; TRBD1 matches 10 bases. V shed 0 bases and J 6 bases; nucleotides not matched to a gene: 11. Germline V CDR1 and CDR2: KGHSH, LQKENI. This CDR3 has 17 amino acids. The CDR3 DNA is TGTGCCAGCTCACCACCGGGCTGGGACAGGGGATTCAGCGAGCAGTACTTC. Residues: CASSPPGWDRGFSEQYF.

This clone was seen only a few times. The CDR3 reads CASSHTGGGYTF. CDR3 nucleotide sequence: TGTGCCAGCAGTCACACTGGGGGGGGCTACACCTTC. The rearrangement joins TRBV5-5 to TRBJ1-2; TRBD1 is a possible D gene (5 bases). V was cut by 5 bases and J by 8 bases, with 13 bases left in between. The CDR3 spans 12 residues. Germline V CDR1 and CDR2: SGHKS, YYEKEE (reference sequence).

The genes are TRBV19 and TRBJ1-3, with D possibly being TRBD1 (5 bases). The CDR3 is made up of 14 amino acids. The V end was cut by 3 bases, the J end by 3 bases, with 9 bases between. Germline V gives CDR1 LNHDA, CDR2 SQIVND (reference sequence). CDR3 protein: CASSMSGVGNTIYF. The CDR3 coding sequence is TGTGCCAGTAGTATGTCGGGGGTTGGAAACACCATATATTTT.

Comments on this clone: This specimen includes other DNA sequences encoding the same CDR3. The gene calls are TRBV27 and TRBJ1-2; D is perhaps TRBD1 (6 bases). CDR1 and CDR2 from the germline V gene are MNHEY and SMNVEV (reference sequence). V was clipped by 5 bases and J by 0 bases, with 13 bases between them. The CDR3 spans 15 residues. CDR3 nucleotide sequence: TGTGCCAGCAGTCCTAACGAGGGGGCTAACTATGGCTACACCTTC. This encodes CASSPNEGANYGYTF.

The chain combines TRBV5-1 with TRBJ2-3; D is possibly TRBD2 (5 bases). The CDR3 covers 14 residues. V lost 4 bases and J lost 1, with 10 bases in between. Germline V CDR1 and CDR2: SGHRS, YFSETQ. For the CDR3, the DNA is TGCGCCAGCAGCCCTGCACTAGGCACAGATACGCAGTATTTT. This translates into CASSPALGTDTQYF.

The rearrangement joins TRBV13 to TRBJ2-6; D may be TRBD1 (6 bases). V lost 5 bases to trimming and J lost 0 bases, with 20 bases between them. CDR3 length: 19 amino acids. Germline V lookup: CDR1 PRHDT, CDR2 FYEKMQ (reference sequence). The CDR3 nucleotides read TGTGCCAGCAGCGGCGCGACTTTGACAGGCCGCTCTGGGGCCAACGTCCTGACTTTC. Translated: CASSGATLTGRSGANVLTF.

The chain uses TRBV10-3 and TRBJ2-2; 8 bases match TRBD2. V was clipped by 4 bases and J by 4 bases; unmatched bases: 8. The CDR3 totals 16 residues. Germline CDR1 is ENHRY and CDR2 is SYGVKD. The CDR3 loop reads CAISGSSGRGTGELFF. CDR3 DNA sequence: TGTGCCATCAGTGGGTCTAGCGGGCGCGGCACCGGGGAGCTGTTTTTT.

This chain connects TRBV6-5 to TRBJ1-2; 10 bases match TRBD1. V trimming: 0 bases; J trimming: 8 bases; junction bases outside the gene matches: 9. Germline V CDR1 and CDR2: MNHEY, SVGAGI. The CDR3 covers 16 residues. As DNA, the CDR3 is TGTGCCAGCAGTTACTCTGACGTGGGACAGGGGAAAGGCTACACCTTC. It translates to CASSYSDVGQGKGYTF.

The chain has TRBV9 and TRBJ2-5, with 11 bases aligning to TRBD1. Germline-derived CDR1 and CDR2 are SGDLS and YYNGEE. The CDR3 has 15 amino acids. V lost 3 bases and J lost 5; bases outside the gene matches: 6. CDR3 nucleotide sequence: TGTGCCAGCAGCGCCCGGACAGGGGGCTGGGAGACCCAGTACTTC. Residues: CASSARTGGWETQYF.

This clone was seen once. The chain couples TRBV27 to TRBJ2-7; D is perhaps TRBD1 (5 bases). This CDR3 is 11 amino acids long. Germline CDR1 and CDR2: MNHEY and SMNVEV (reference sequence). Trimming stripped 11 bases from V and 3 bases from J, with 11 bases between. The DNA of the CDR3 is TGTGCCTCCTGGGGCCGCTACGAGCAGTACTTC. Translated: CASWGRYEQYF.

The chain uses TRBV5-5 and TRBJ1-5; 9 nucleotides agree with TRBD1. With V trimmed by 4 bases and J by 7 bases, 6 bases remained unmatched. CDR3 length: 14 amino acids. CDR1 and CDR2 from the germline V gene are SGHKS and YYEKEE (reference sequence). The CDR3 DNA reads TGTGCCAGCAGCGGGGGACAGGGCGGACAGCCCCAGCATTTT. The encoded protein is CASSGGQGGQPQHF.

The gene calls are TRBV9 and TRBJ2-1, with 8 bases identical to TRBD2. CDR1 is SGDLS and CDR2 is YYNGEE in the germline V gene. The V gene end was trimmed by 6 bases and the J gene end by 8 bases; junction bases not matched to a gene: 16. The CDR3 is 16 amino acids. Here the CDR3 DNA reads TGTGCCAGCACCACCGCCGGGACTAGAAGATTAGATGAGCAGTTCTTC. Amino acids: CASTTAGTRRLDEQFF.

V is TRBV5-1 and J is TRBJ2-7, with 11 bases identical to TRBD1. Germline assignment: CDR1 SGHRS and CDR2 YFSETQ. The CDR3 is 15 amino acids. V gave up 4 bases and J gave up 3 bases; unmatched junction bases: 6. The CDR3 sequence: CASSPSGQGVYEQYF. CDR3 bases: TGCGCCAGCAGCCCCTCGGGACAGGGGGTCTACGAGCAGTACTTC.

V usage is TRBV18 and J usage is TRBJ1-1, with D possibly TRBD1 on 6 matching bases. Per germline, CDR1 KGHSH and CDR2 LQKENI. The CDR3 spans 14 residues. With 0 bases removed from V and 5 bases from J, the gap between germline ends came to 10 bases. The CDR3 is CASSPPSGATEAFF. The DNA for the CDR3 is TGTGCCAGCTCACCACCGTCAGGGGCTACTGAAGCTTTCTTT.

This chain connects TRBV6-1 to TRBJ2-1; 9 nucleotides match TRBD2. J was trimmed by 7 bases and V by 5 bases; bases with no gene match: 9. The CDR3 spans 15 residues. Germline V gene data show CDR1 as MNHNS and CDR2 as SASEGT. CDR3 residues: CASSNSGRMGNEQFF. The CDR3 region has the DNA TGTGCCAGCAGTAATAGCGGGAGAATGGGTAATGAGCAGTTCTTC.

The chain joins TRBV10-1 to TRBJ2-3; D is possibly TRBD2 (5 bases). Trimming stripped 0 bases from V and 2 bases from J, with 9 bases between. There are 15 residues in the CDR3. In germline, CDR1 is WNHNN, CDR2 SYGVQD (reference sequence). This CDR3 reads CASSESGGFTDTQYF. The CDR3 region has the DNA TGCGCCAGCAGTGAGTCCGGCGGGTTCACAGATACGCAGTATTTT.

V usage is TRBV5-1 and J usage is TRBJ2-2; a possible D gene is TRBD1 (5 bases). In germline, CDR1 is SGHRS, CDR2 YFSETQ. The V and J ends lost 4 bases and 5 bases respectively, with 12 bases between them. This CDR3 spans 14 amino acids. The CDR3 DNA reads as TGCGCCAGCAGCCAAAATACAGGTACCGGGGAGCTGTTTTTT. The encoded protein is CASSQNTGTGELFF. The whole variable domain, filled in from reference TRBV5-1 and TRBJ2-2, reads KAGVTQTPRYLIKTRGQQVTLSCSPISGHRSVSWYQQTPGQGLQFLFEYFSETQRNKGNFPGRFSGRQFSNSRSEMNVSTLELGDSALYLCASSQNTGTGELFFGEGSRLTVL.

This clone showed up just once. The chain has TRBV30 and TRBJ1-2; tentative D call: TRBD1 (5 bases). This CDR3 comprises 13 residues. V was clipped by 1 base and J by 6 bases, with 12 bases between them. CDR1 is GTSNPN, CDR2 SVGIG, per germline (reference sequence). The CDR3 DNA reads as TGTGCCTGGAGTGCAAGGAGGGGCGATGGCTACACCTTC. Its translation is CAWSARRGDGYTF.

The V call is TRBV6-1, the J call TRBJ2-1; 12 bases line up with TRBD2. After removal of 10 bases from V and 8 bases from J, the junction contained 9 bases not matched to a gene. This CDR3 comprises 14 residues. The germline gives CDR1 MNHNS, CDR2 SASEGT. The DNA of the CDR3 is TGTGCCACCCGACTAGCGGGGGCGGGAGATGAGCAGTTCTTC. Amino acid sequence: CATRLAGAGDEQFF.

This clone has just a few counts. The chain is built from TRBV2 and TRBJ1-4, with TRBD1 matching 7 bases. The trim removed 6 bases at V and 0 bases at J, leaving 4 bases unmatched. Germline CDR1 is SNHLY and CDR2 is FYNNEI. The length of the CDR3 is 15 residues. CDR3 in DNA: TGTGCCAGCAGAACACAGGGGTCAACTAATGAAAAACTGTTTTTT. Protein sequence: CASRTQGSTNEKLFF.

The chain recombines TRBV28 with TRBJ2-1; TRBD1 is a possible D gene (5 bases). The germline V and J ends were trimmed by 6 bases and 6 bases, with 15 bases remaining between them. Germline CDR1 and CDR2: MDHEN and SYDVKM. This CDR3 has 14 amino acids. The CDR3 loop is CASSPGHRANEQFF. The CDR3 region has the DNA TGTGCCAGCAGCCCAGGGCATAGGGCCAATGAGCAGTTCTTC.

This chain uses TRBV4-1 with TRBJ2-7; D is ambiguous. This CDR3 spans 15 amino acids. V lost 2 bases, J lost 2 bases, and 13 bases lay in between. Looked up from germline, CDR1 is MGHRA and CDR2 is YSYEKL. CDR3 sequence: CASSQPGTPPYEQYF. The CDR3, as DNA: TGCGCCAGCAGCCAACCGGGTACCCCCCCCTACGAGCAGTACTTC.

This sequence joins TRBV7-3 and TRBJ2-1; TRBD1 matches at 10 bases. The CDR3 length is 15 residues. J was trimmed by 2 bases and V by 4 bases; bases with no gene match: 2. Germline values: CDR1 SGHTA, CDR2 FQGTGA. CDR3: CASSSGTGAYNEQFF. Written as DNA, the CDR3 is TGTGCCAGCAGCTCCGGGACAGGGGCCTACAATGAGCAGTTCTTC.

V gene TRBV5-6 combines with J gene TRBJ1-4, with 9 bases identical to TRBD1. CDR3 size: 15 residues. From germline, CDR1 is SGHDT and CDR2 YYEEEE. J was trimmed by 7 bases and V by 4 bases; bases with no gene match: 8. The DNA for the CDR3 is TGTGCCAGCAGCCATCGGACAGGGGCCGCTGAAAAACTGTTTTTT. This translates into CASSHRTGAAEKLFF.

In the case of this clone: Its ends do not fully match the called genes, so a read error is possible. J is TRBJ1-1 and V is TRBV7-7; D is unresolved. Germline CDR1 reads SSHAT; CDR2 reads FNYEAQ (reference sequence). The CDR3 covers 15 residues. The CDR3 sequence is CASSLAAEGNTEAFF. As DNA, the CDR3 is TGTGCTAGCAGCTTAGCGGCAGAGGGGAACACTGAAGCTTTCTTT.

This clone was seen more than once but under ten times. The chain combines TRBV18 with TRBJ1-5; 9 bases align to TRBD1. V was clipped by 3 bases and J by 1 base; unmatched bases: 4. This CDR3 has 16 residues. Looked up from germline, CDR1 is KGHSH and CDR2 is LQKENI. CDR3 in DNA: TGTGCCAGCTCACCGGGACAGGGAAGAAGCAATCAGCCCCAGCATTTT. Amino acids: CASSPGQGRSNQPQHF.

The genes are TRBV10-3 and TRBJ1-3; 9 bases are a match to TRBD1. The germline gives CDR1 ENHRY, CDR2 SYGVKD. The CDR3 is 15 amino acids. V gave up 8 bases and J gave up 2 bases; unmatched junction bases: 7. The CDR3 DNA is TGTGCCATCCGGTGGGACAGGGAAACTGGAAACACCATATATTTT. Its translation: CAIRWDRETGNTIYF.

This sequence joins TRBV6-6 and TRBJ2-1, with 13 bases identical to TRBD2. This CDR3 is built from 15 residues. CDR1 MNHNY and CDR2 SVGAGI come from the germline V gene (reference sequence). Losses at the gene ends were 6 bases for V and 7 bases for J; bases not matched to a gene: 6. CDR3 protein: CASSLTSGRLNEQFF. In DNA form, the CDR3 reads TGTGCCAGCAGCCTGACTAGCGGGAGGTTGAATGAGCAGTTCTTC.